The next 6 T cell receptor beta chains were all read from a single sample in a study of cytomegalovirus exposure and HLA in healthy donors. 60 Vbeta and 13 Jbeta primers were used in PCR. Clones were read by immunoSEQ multiplex PCR, and TCRdb kept only the in-frame ones, dropping some. The table records approximately 170,000 clones, around 78% of them present only once. The sample was PBMCs. The source of these receptors is a man in his forties in good health and CMV-seronegative.

A single count supports this clone. The gene calls are TRBV11-1 and TRBJ2-1, with TRBD2 as a possible D gene (6 bases). Germline CDR1 SGHAT, CDR2 FQDESV (reference sequence). V was shortened by 3 bases and J by 3 bases, with 15 bases between the two germline ends. There are 16 residues in the CDR3. The CDR3 reads CASSLFPGLIYNEQFF. The CDR3 DNA reads as TGTGCCAGCAGCTTGTTTCCGGGACTCATCTACAATGAGCAGTTCTTC.

The genes are TRBV7-9 and TRBJ1-5; 7 bases are a match to TRBD1. CDR1 is SEHNR and CDR2 is FQNEAQ in the germline V gene (reference sequence). The CDR3 runs 15 residues. V shed 2 bases and J 5 bases; nucleotides not matched to a gene: 6. CDR3 protein: CASSLTGEAYQPQHF. The CDR3 nucleotides are TGTGCCAGCAGCTTAACAGGGGAGGCGTATCAGCCCCAGCATTTT.

This chain links TRBV16 with TRBJ1-1; 9 nucleotides agree with TRBD1. Germline-derived CDR1 and CDR2 are KGHSY and FQNENV. V lost 0 bases to trimming and J lost 1 base; unmatched junction nucleotides: 9. There are 18 residues in the CDR3. CDR3 coding DNA: TGTGCCAGCAGCCAATCAAGGGGACAGGGTGAGAGGAACACTGAAGCTTTCTTT. Encoded protein: CASSQSRGQGERNTEAFF.

This clone came up once. The chain joins TRBV29-1 to TRBJ2-7; D perhaps matches TRBD1 (5 bases). V lost 3 bases, J lost 6 bases, and 12 bases lay in between. CDR3 length equals 12 residues. Germline V CDR1 and CDR2: SQVTM, ANQGSEA. CDR3 DNA: TGCAGCGTTGATCTAAGGGGCCGCGAGCAGTACGTC. It specifies CSVDLRGREQYV.

The chain has TRBV2 and TRBJ2-5; 9 nucleotides line up with TRBD2. With 6 bases clipped from V and 5 bases from J, the junction kept 7 bases outside the gene matches. The CDR3 spans 14 residues. CDR1 SNHLY and CDR2 FYNNEI come from the germline V gene. CDR3 coding DNA: TGTGCCAGCAGCCGCGGGAGGGCTGGGGAGACCCAGTACTTC. As protein: CASSRGRAGETQYF.

The gene calls are TRBV4-1 and TRBJ2-7, with TRBD1 identical over 10 bases. V was clipped by 1 base and J by 4 bases; unmatched bases: 7. Germline CDR1 reads MGHRA; CDR2 reads YSYEKL. This CDR3 is built from 16 residues. Written as DNA, the CDR3 is TGCGCCAGCAGCCAAGCCCACGGGACAGGGGTTTACGAGCAGTACTTC. Its translation is CASSQAHGTGVYEQYF.